The 13 T cell receptor beta chains reported below all come from one sample, sequenced in a study of long-term antiretroviral therapy in people with HIV. The authors ran the immunoSEQ assay, v3.0, at survey level. Sequencing used immunoSEQ multiplex PCR; TCRdb keeps in-frame clones, though not all of them. This table holds about 21,000 clones, about four fifths found once. Source: unsorted PBMCs, taken 0.2 years after starting antiretroviral therapy. The source of these receptors is a woman aged 25 to 39 with HIV.

This clone was seen a handful of times. The genes are TRBV4-2 and TRBJ2-2, with D hard to call. Trimming shortened V by 1 base and J by 3 bases, and 6 bases separated the two germline ends. The CDR3 runs to 14 residues. Germline V gives CDR1 LGHNA, CDR2 YNFKEQ. Here the CDR3 DNA reads TGTGCCAGCAGCCAAGTAGTTGACACCGGGGAGCTGTTTTTT. This translates into CASSQVVDTGELFF.

The genes are TRBV27 and TRBJ1-4; 9 bases map to TRBD1. This CDR3 has 16 residues. Unmatched junction bases numbered 11, after V lost 4 bases and J lost 8 bases. The germline gives CDR1 MNHEY, CDR2 SMNVEV (reference sequence). This chain's CDR3 is CASSSRAGTGIEKLFF. In DNA form, the CDR3 reads TGTGCCAGCAGTTCTCGAGCCGGGACAGGGATCGAAAAACTGTTTTTT.

The chain joins TRBV20-1 to TRBJ2-5; D remains unclear. Germline V lookup: CDR1 DFQATT, CDR2 SNEGSKA (reference sequence). The V and J ends lost 4 bases and 1 base respectively, with 4 bases between them. CDR3 size: 11 residues. The CDR3, as DNA: TGCAGTGCTACCTTCCAAGAGACCCAGTACTTC. Its protein is CSATFQETQYF.

The chain uses TRBV11-3 and TRBJ1-2; D is perhaps TRBD1 (5 bases). From germline, CDR1 is SGHNT and CDR2 YENEEA. This CDR3 region has 16 residues. V lost 7 bases and J lost 5, with 23 bases in between. CDR3 region: CASTPGDRRLRYGYTF. The CDR3, as DNA: TGTGCCAGCACCCCCGGGGACCGGCGGTTACGGTATGGCTACACCTTC.

The chain has TRBV5-1 and TRBJ1-1; D may be TRBD1 (6 bases). The V gene's germline CDR1 is SGHRS and CDR2 YFSETQ. V was clipped by 4 bases and J by 6 bases, with 13 bases between them. This CDR3 is 13 amino acids long. The CDR3 sequence: CASSPTGFAEAFF. CDR3 coding DNA: TGCGCCAGCAGCCCCACAGGGTTCGCTGAAGCTTTCTTT. Filled out from reference TRBV5-1 and TRBJ1-1, the complete variable domain reads KAGVTQTPRYLIKTRGQQVTLSCSPISGHRSVSWYQQTPGQGLQFLFEYFSETQRNKGNFPGRFSGRQFSNSRSEMNVSTLELGDSALYLCASSPTGFAEAFFGQGTRLTVV.

V usage is TRBV6-5 and J usage is TRBJ2-1, with D unclear. Germline CDR1 is MNHEY and CDR2 is SVGAGI. V lost 7 bases and J lost 10, with 17 bases in between. The CDR3 extends over 13 amino acids. The CDR3 loop reads CASTPPYSYEQFF. The CDR3 DNA is TGTGCCAGCACGCCCCCGTACAGCTACGAGCAGTTCTTC.

The chain couples TRBV2 to TRBJ2-3; no firm D call. The germline V and J ends were trimmed by 5 bases and 8 bases, with 11 bases remaining between them. Germline lookup yields CDR1 SNHLY and CDR2 FYNNEI. This CDR3 spans 12 amino acids. The CDR3 protein is CASSLNFGTQYF. DNA for the CDR3: TGTGCCAGCAGTCTCAATTTCGGTACGCAGTATTTT.

The chain couples TRBV6-1 to TRBJ1-2; D is unresolved. With 6 bases removed from V and 5 bases from J, the gap between germline ends came to 10 bases. CDR1 and CDR2 from the germline V gene are MNHNS and SASEGT. CDR3 length: 12 amino acids. This chain's CDR3 is CASSLPTYGYTF. The CDR3 region has the DNA TGTGCCAGCAGCCTTCCAACGTATGGCTACACCTTC.

The J gene is TRBJ1-1, the V gene TRBV11-2; D remains ambiguous. The CDR3 spans 17 residues. Trimming took off 1 base at V and 0 bases at J, with 15 bases between the two ends. In germline, CDR1 is SGHAT, CDR2 FQNNGV. CDR3 sequence (DNA): TGTGCCAGCAGCTTAGGAGTATTTGGCGTTATGAACACTGAAGCTTTCTTT. The encoded protein is CASSLGVFGVMNTEAFF.

The V and J genes are TRBV5-1 and TRBJ1-2; 8 positions match TRBD1. CDR3 length: 15 residues. Germline V gives CDR1 SGHRS, CDR2 YFSETQ. V lost 4 bases, J lost 0 bases, and 5 bases stayed unmatched. In DNA, the CDR3 is TGCGCCAGCAGCCAACAGGGGGAGCCTAACTATGGCTACACCTTC. Its translation is CASSQQGEPNYGYTF. The variable domain in full, completed from reference TRBV5-1 and TRBJ1-2, reads KAGVTQTPRYLIKTRGQQVTLSCSPISGHRSVSWYQQTPGQGLQFLFEYFSETQRNKGNFPGRFSGRQFSNSRSEMNVSTLELGDSALYLCASSQQGEPNYGYTFGSGTRLTVV.

The chain links TRBV2 to TRBJ2-1; 7 bases match TRBD1. Germline loops: CDR1 SNHLY, CDR2 FYNNEI. This CDR3 contains 14 residues. J gave up 10 bases and V 0 bases, and 6 bases lay outside the gene matches. The CDR3 here is CASSEATGAPEQFF. CDR3 coding DNA: TGTGCCAGCAGTGAAGCTACAGGGGCCCCCGAGCAGTTCTTC.

The genes are TRBV10-3 and TRBJ2-3, with 8 bases aligning to TRBD1. The junction had 1 base not matched to a gene; V was cut back by 5 bases and J by 0 bases. There are 14 residues in the CDR3. Germline assignment: CDR1 ENHRY and CDR2 SYGVKD. The CDR3 spells CAISWTGSTDTQYF. The CDR3 coding sequence is TGTGCCATCAGTTGGACAGGGAGCACAGATACGCAGTATTTT.

V gene TRBV9 combines with J gene TRBJ1-1; D is uncertain. Germline CDR1 is SGDLS and CDR2 is YYNGEE. The V gene lost 3 bases and the J gene lost 0 bases, with 6 bases spanning the gap. The CDR3 is 13 residues long. The CDR3 bases are TGTGCCAGCAGCGCATGGGTGAACACTGAAGCTTTCTTT. This sequence encodes CASSAWVNTEAFF.